The entry below gives a single TCR beta chain sequence along with its context. Germline CDR1 DFQATT, CDR2 SNEGSKA (reference sequence). V lost 5 bases to trimming and J lost 1 base; unmatched junction nucleotides: 5. The CDR3 length is 14 residues. The data are from a study of blood T cells in healthy people across ages. Primers used in a second PCR of about 7 to 11 cycles were a sample-barcoded 5' primer and a J-beta primer mix. TCRdb re-derived calls from the 5' RACE reads in MiXCR, one entry per CDR3 protein. The data hold around 500,000 distinct CDR3 sequences, with roughly a quarter observed a single time. This same sample was also part of a study on T cells of mothers and their children.

The rearrangement links TRBV20-1 to TRBJ2-5; 9 nucleotides agree with TRBD2. The sequenced sample consisted of blood. The TCR sequence derives from a boy between 2 and 10 years old in good health. The CDR3 loop reads CSARSGGSQETQYF. Here the CDR3 DNA reads TGCAGTGCTCGTAGCGGGGGCAGCCAAGAGACCCAGTACTTC.